Shown below are 5 T cell receptor beta chains from a single sample sequenced in a study of CD8+ T cells in alopecia areata listed by TCRdb under 2018. The time point label, read with the paper, signifies: baseline before oral tofacitinib. The library was built by means of the immunoSEQ multiplex PCR assay. RNA was extracted from all samples and reverse transcribed into cDNA, which served as template for TCR sequencing. In TCRdb, the immuneACCESS table is reduced to in-frame sequences with V and J assigned. These tables do not hold every clone; where another copy was compared, an unresolved V gene accounts for under half, and the others remain unexplained. Here the sample has about 140,000 clones; around 51% occur a single time. Together, the top ten hold 0.95% to 1% of the sample. Material: CD4+ T cells sorted from blood, obtained at week 0. These receptors were obtained from a human donor with alopecia areata.

The rearrangement uses TRBV29-1 and TRBJ1-5, with D unclear. V was clipped by 4 bases and J by 4 bases, with 5 bases between them. Germline-derived CDR1 and CDR2 are SQVTM and ANQGSEA. This CDR3 has 11 residues. The CDR3 protein is CSVGTNQPQHF. DNA of the CDR3: TGCAGCGTTGGGACGAATCAGCCCCAGCATTTT.

The rearrangement joins TRBV7-2 to TRBJ2-1; 9 bases align to TRBD2. Germline V lookup: CDR1 SGHTA, CDR2 FQGNSA. The CDR3 extends over 15 amino acids. Losses at the gene ends were 1 base for V and 12 bases for J; bases not matched to a gene: 10. The CDR3 is CASSLGGGRARVQFF. Here the CDR3 DNA reads TGTGCCAGCAGCTTAGGAGGCGGGAGGGCCAGGGTGCAGTTCTTC.

V gene TRBV30 combines with J gene TRBJ2-5, with D unclear. CDR3 size: 12 residues. Germline values: CDR1 GTSNPN, CDR2 SVGIG (reference sequence). V gave up 4 bases and J gave up 5 bases, with 11 bases separating them. The CDR3 DNA sequence: TGTGCCTGGACGTGGGGTCGGGAGACCCAGTACTTC. Translated, it gives CAWTWGRETQYF.

J is TRBJ2-7 and V is TRBV30; 7 positions match TRBD2. CDR1 is GTSNPN and CDR2 is SVGIG in the germline V gene (reference sequence). Trimming removed 4 bases from V and 0 bases from J; junction bases left unmatched: 15. The CDR3 contains 17 residues. CDR3 protein: CAWTKPLGRAGSYEQYF. The CDR3 bases are TGTGCCTGGACCAAACCCCTAGGGAGGGCCGGCTCCTACGAGCAGTACTTC. The full variable domain, its missing parts supplied by reference TRBV30 and TRBJ2-7, is SQTIHQWPATLVQPVGSPLSLECTVEGTSNPNLYWYRQAAGRGLQLLFYSVGIGQISSEVPQNLSASRPQDRQFILSSKKLLLSDSGFYLCAWTKPLGRAGSYEQYFGPGTRLTVT.

The chain combines TRBV9 with TRBJ2-2; 12 bases align to TRBD2. Germline CDR1 reads SGDLS; CDR2 reads YYNGEE. The CDR3 has 16 residues. J was trimmed by 9 bases and V by 2 bases; bases with no gene match: 8. The CDR3 DNA reads TGTGCCAGCAGCGTCTTCAGGACTAGCGGGGAGAGGGAGCTGTTTTTT. Translating gives CASSVFRTSGERELFF.